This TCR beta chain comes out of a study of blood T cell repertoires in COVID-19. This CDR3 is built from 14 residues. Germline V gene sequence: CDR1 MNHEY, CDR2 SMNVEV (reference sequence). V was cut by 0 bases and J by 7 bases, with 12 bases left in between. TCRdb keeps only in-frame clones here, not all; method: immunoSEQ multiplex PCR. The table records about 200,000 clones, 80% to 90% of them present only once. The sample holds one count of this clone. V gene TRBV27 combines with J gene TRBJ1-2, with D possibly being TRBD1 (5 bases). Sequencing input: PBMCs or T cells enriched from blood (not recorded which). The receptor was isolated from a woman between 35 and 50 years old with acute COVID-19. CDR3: CASSLSGQGRGYTF. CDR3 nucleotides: TGTGCCAGCAGTTTATCGGGGCAGGGTCGTGGCTACACCTTC.